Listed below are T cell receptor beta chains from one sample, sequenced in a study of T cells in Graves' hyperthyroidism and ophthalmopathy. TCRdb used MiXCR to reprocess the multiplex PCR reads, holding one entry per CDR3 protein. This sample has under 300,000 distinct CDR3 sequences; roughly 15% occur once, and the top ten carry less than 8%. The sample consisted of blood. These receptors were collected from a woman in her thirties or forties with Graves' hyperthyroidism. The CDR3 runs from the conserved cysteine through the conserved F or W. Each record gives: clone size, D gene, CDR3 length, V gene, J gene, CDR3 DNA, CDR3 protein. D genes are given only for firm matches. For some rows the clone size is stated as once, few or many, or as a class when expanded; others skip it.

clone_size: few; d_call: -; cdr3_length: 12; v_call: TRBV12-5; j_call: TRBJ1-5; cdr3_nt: TGTGCTAGTGCTGATAGCAATCAGCCCCAGCATTTT; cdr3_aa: CASADSNQPQHF
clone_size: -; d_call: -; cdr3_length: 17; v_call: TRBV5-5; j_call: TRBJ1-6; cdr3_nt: TGTGCCAGCAGCTTAGGTCCGTGGGCGGTGAATAATTCACCCCTCCACTTT; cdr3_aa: CASSLGPWAVNNSPLHF
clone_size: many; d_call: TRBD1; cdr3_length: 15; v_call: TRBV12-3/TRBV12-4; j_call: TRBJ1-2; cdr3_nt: TGTGCCAGCAGTGCGCTCCGGACAGGGTCGGATGGCTACACCTTC; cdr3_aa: CASSALRTGSDGYTF
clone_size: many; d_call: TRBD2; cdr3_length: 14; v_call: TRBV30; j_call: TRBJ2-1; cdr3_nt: TGTGCCTGGAGTTCAGGTAGCGGGTTCAATGAGCAGTTCTTC; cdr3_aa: CAWSSGSGFNEQFF
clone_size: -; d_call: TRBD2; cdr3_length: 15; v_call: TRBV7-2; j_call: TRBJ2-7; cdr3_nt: TGTGCCAGCAGCAGGACTAGCGGGAGAGGGAACGAGCAGTACTTC; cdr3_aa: CASSRTSGRGNEQYF
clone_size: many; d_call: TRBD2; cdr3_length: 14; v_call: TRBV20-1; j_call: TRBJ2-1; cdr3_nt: TGCAGTGCTAGCCCGGGACTAGCTTACAATGAGCAGTTCTTC; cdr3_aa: CSASPGLAYNEQFF
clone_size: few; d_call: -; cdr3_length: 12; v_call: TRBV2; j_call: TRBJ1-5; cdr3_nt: TGTACCAGCAGAGGACCGCTTCAGCCCCAGCATTTT; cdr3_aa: CTSRGPLQPQHF
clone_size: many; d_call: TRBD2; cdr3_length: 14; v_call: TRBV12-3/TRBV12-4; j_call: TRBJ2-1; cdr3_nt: TGTGCCAGCACGGATAGCGGGAGGTTAAATGAGCAGTTCTTC; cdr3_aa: CASTDSGRLNEQFF
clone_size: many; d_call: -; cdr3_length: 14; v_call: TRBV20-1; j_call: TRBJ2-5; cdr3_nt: TGCAGTGCGCGGTCTGGTAGCCCCCAAGAGACCCAGTACTTC; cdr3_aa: CSARSGSPQETQYF
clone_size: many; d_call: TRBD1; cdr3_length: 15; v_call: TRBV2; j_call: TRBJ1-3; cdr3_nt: TGTGCCAGCACGACAGGGCTTAGCTCTGGAAACACCATATATTTT; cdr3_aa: CASTTGLSSGNTIYF
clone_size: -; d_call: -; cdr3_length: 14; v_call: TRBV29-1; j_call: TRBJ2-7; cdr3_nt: TGCAGCGTTGAAGTTGAAGGAAAACCCTACGAGCAGTACTTC; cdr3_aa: CSVEVEGKPYEQYF
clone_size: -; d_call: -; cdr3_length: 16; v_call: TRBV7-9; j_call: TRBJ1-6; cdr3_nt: TGTGCCAGCAGCTACATGGTGTTAGGGAGGACGTCACCCCTCCACTTT; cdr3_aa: CASSYMVLGRTSPLHF
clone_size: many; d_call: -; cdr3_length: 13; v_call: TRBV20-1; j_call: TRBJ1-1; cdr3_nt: TGCAGTGCTAGAGACAGGGGTGGAGGTGAAGCTTTCTTT; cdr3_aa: CSARDRGGGEAFF
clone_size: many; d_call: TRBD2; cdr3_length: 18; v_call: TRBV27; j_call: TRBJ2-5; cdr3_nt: TGTGCCAGCAGTCCCCCTGTTGTAGCGGGAGGGCGGGGAGAGACCCAGTACTTC; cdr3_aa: CASSPPVVAGGRGETQYF
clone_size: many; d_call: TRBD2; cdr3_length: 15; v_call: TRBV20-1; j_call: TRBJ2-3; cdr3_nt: TGCAGTACTAGAGAGCGACTAGCGGCCACAGATACGCAGTATTTT; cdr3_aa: CSTRERLAATDTQYF